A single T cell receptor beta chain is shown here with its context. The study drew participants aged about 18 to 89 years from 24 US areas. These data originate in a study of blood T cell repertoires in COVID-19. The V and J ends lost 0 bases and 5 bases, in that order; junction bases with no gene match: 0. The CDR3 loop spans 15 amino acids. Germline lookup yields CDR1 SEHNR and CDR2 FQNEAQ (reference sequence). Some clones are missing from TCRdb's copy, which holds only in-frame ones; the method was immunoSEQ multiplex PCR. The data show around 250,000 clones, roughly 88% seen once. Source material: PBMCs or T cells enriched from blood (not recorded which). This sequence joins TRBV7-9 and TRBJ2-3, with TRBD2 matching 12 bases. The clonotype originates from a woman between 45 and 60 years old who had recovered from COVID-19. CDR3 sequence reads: CASSLATSGGDTQYF. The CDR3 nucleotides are TGTGCCAGCAGCTTAGCGACTAGCGGGGGAGATACGCAGTATTTT.